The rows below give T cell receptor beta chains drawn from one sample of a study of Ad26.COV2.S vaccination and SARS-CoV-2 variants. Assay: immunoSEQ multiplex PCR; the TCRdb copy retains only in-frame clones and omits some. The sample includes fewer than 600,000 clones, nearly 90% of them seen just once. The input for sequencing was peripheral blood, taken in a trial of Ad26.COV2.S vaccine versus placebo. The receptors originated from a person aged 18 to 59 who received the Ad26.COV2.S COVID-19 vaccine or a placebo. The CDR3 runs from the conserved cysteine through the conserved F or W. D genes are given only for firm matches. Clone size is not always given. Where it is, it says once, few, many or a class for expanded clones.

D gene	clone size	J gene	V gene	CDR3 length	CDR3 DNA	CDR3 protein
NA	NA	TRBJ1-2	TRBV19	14	TGTGCCAGTAGTCCCGAGGGGACCTACTATGGCTACACCTTC	CASSPEGTYYGYTF
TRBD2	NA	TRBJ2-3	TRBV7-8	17	TGTGCCAGCAGCTTAGCAATTAGCGGGAGGTCTGCAGATACGCAGTATTTT	CASSLAISGRSADTQYF
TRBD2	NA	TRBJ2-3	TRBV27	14	TGTGCCAGCAAAGTGGCGGGGGTCACAGATACGCAGTATTTT	CASKVAGVTDTQYF
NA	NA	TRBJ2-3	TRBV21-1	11	TGTGCCACCAAACCCTCAGATACGCAGTATTTT	CATKPSDTQYF
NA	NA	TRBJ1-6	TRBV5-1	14	TGCGCCAGCAGTCACGTAGGCGGGAATTCACCCCTCCACTTT	CASSHVGGNSPLHF
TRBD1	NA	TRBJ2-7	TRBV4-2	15	TGTGCCAGCAGCCAATGGACAGGGGGCTTTACCGAGCAGTACTTC	CASSQWTGGFTEQYF
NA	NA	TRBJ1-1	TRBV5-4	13	TGTGCCAGCAGCTTGATAAAGGGGGAGGCGGCTTTCTTT	CASSLIKGEAAFF
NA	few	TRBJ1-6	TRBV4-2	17	TGTGCCAGCAGCCAAGATGGGTATAGGGGGTACGATTCACCCCTCCACTTT	CASSQDGYRGYDSPLHF
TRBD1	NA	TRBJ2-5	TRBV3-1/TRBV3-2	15	TGTGCCAGCAGCCAAGATCCAGGGGGCGGAGAGACCCAGTACTTC	CASSQDPGGGETQYF
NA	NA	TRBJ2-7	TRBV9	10	TGTGCCAGCAGCGTAGTGCGTAGGAGCTTC	CASSVVRRSF
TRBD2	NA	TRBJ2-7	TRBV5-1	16	TGCGCCAGCAGCTTGACCCCCGGGACTAGCGGGAACGAGCAGTACTTC	CASSLTPGTSGNEQYF
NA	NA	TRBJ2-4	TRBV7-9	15	TGTGCCAGCAGCCAACTGACCACAGCCAAAAACATTCAGTACTTC	CASSQLTTAKNIQYF
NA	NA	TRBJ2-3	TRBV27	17	TGTGCCAGCAGCCTATTACCTGAGGCCCCACACACAGATACGCAGTATTTT	CASSLLPEAPHTDTQYF
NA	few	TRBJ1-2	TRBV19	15	TGTGCCAGTACCCCACAGGAACGGTTGCTCTATGGCTACACCTTC	CASTPQERLLYGYTF
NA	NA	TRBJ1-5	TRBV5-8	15	TGTGCCAGCAGCTTGGGGACAGCGGACAATCAGCCCCAGCATTTT	CASSLGTADNQPQHF
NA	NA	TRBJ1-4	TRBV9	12	TGTGCCAGCAGCCCCCGCGGGGGAAAACTGTTTTTT	CASSPRGGKLFF
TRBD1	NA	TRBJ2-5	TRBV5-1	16	TGCGCCAGCAGCTTGGGTGCGACAGGGTTTCGTGAGACCCAGTACTTC	CASSLGATGFRETQYF
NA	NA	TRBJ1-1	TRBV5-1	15	TGCGCCAGCAGCTTGGTGCCGGGGATGAACACTGAAGCTTTCTTT	CASSLVPGMNTEAFF
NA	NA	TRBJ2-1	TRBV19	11	TGTGCCAGTAGTATTATGGATGAGCAGTTCTTC	CASSIMDEQFF
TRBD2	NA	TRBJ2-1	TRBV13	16	TGTGCCAGCAGCAACCCCTCCTCGGGGGGGCCTGGGGAGCAGTTCTTC	CASSNPSSGGPGEQFF
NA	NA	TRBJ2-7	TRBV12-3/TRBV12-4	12	TGTGCCAGCAGTTTATTAGGGTACGAGCAGTACTTC	CASSLLGYEQYF
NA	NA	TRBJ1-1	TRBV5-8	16	TGTGCCAGCAGCTTGTTGGGGGGGCCGCTGAACACTGAAGCTTTCTTT	CASSLLGGPLNTEAFF
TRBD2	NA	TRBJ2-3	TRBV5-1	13	TGCGCCAGCAAAGCGGGAAGCACAGATACGCAGTATTTT	CASKAGSTDTQYF
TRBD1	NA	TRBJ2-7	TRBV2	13	TGTGCCAGCACTGGGACAGGCTCCTACGAGCAGTACTTC	CASTGTGSYEQYF
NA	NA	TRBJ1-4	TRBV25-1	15	TGTGCCAGCAAAGTTACTGGGGTGAATAATGAAAAACTGTTTTTT	CASKVTGVNNEKLFF
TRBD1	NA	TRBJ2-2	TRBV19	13	TGTGCCAGTAGTATGGGGACAGCCGGGGAGCTGTTTTTT	CASSMGTAGELFF
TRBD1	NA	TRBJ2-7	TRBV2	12	TGTGCCGGAACGGGACAGGGCATAGAGCAGTACTTC	CAGTGQGIEQYF
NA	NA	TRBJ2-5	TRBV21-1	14	TGTGCCAGCAGCGGCGGGACAGCGGGGGAGACCCAGTACTTC	CASSGGTAGETQYF
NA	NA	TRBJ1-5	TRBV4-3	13	TGCGCCAGCAGCCAAGCGTTGGAGCAGCCCCAGCATTTT	CASSQALEQPQHF
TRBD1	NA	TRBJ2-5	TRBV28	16	TGTGCCAGCAGCCCGTCAGGACAGGCATACCGGGAGACCCAGTACTTC	CASSPSGQAYRETQYF
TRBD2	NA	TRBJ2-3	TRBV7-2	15	TGTGCCAGCAGTCGTAGCGGGGGCCCGGTAGATACGCAGTATTTT	CASSRSGGPVDTQYF